This T cell receptor (beta chain) is from a study of graft-versus-host responses after intestinal transplantation. Sequenced by immunoSEQ multiplex PCR; TCRdb stores in-frame clones only, minus some. The table records about 25,000 clones, approximately 94% of them present only once. Study-wide results and limits: Some GvH clones were seen earlier in gut or blood, suggesting intestinal origin.

The germline CDR1 and CDR2 sequences are LNHNV and YYDKDF (reference sequence). The V end lost 7 bases, the J end lost 8 bases, and 18 bases lay between the germline ends. CDR3 length: 14 amino acids. Concerning this clone itself: Its antigen is unidentified.

This clonotype was sampled from a human patient who received an intestinal transplant, so some T cells may come from the graft donor. The input for sequencing was PBMCs, taken 156 days after intestinal transplant. The rearrangement uses TRBV15 and TRBJ2-1, with D maybe TRBD2 (5 bases). The CDR3 is CATKPLPGIDEQFF. The CDR3 nucleotides read TGTGCCACCAAACCCTTGCCCGGGATCGATGAGCAGTTCTTC.